The clone carrying this T cell receptor beta chain was counted only a few times. The sample belongs to a study of T-cell reconstitution after alpha-beta-depleted transplantation in children. Preparation of the TCRbeta library used unique molecular identifiers. TCRdb analysed the PCR reads with MiXCR anew, one entry per CDR3 protein. In the table there are a few hundred thousand distinct CDR3 sequences, approximately 10% of which are singletons. The ends were cut back, 7 bases at V and 4 bases at J, with 16 bases in the middle. The CDR3 totals 15 residues. This clonotype originated in a human donor who donated a stem cell graft to a child with acute lymphoblastic leukemia. The source was PBMCs from the stem cell graft donor, collected from the stem cell graft. V gene TRBV12-3 or TRBV12-4 combines with J gene TRBJ2-2, with D perhaps matching TRBD2 (7 bases). In nucleotides, the CDR3 is TGTGCCAGCATCCCCGAAGGGGGGGGCACCGGGGAGCTGTTTTTT. Amino acids: CASIPEGGGTGELFF.